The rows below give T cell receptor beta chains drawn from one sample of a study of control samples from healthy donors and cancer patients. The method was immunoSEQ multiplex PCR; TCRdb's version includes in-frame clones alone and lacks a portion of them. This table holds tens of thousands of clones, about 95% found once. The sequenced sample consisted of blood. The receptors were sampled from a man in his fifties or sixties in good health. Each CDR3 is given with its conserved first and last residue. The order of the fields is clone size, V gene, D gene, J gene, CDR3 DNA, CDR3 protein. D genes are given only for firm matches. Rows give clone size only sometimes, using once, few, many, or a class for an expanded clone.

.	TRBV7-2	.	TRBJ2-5	TGTGCCAGCAGCCCCCTTAGCCTACAAGAGACCCAGTACTTC	CASSPLSLQETQYF
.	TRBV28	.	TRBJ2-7	TGTGCCAGCAGTTCCTCTATCGAGCAGTACTTC	CASSSSIEQYF
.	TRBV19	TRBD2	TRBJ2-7	TGTGCCAGTAGTCCCACTAGCGGGGGGTACGAGCAGTACTTC	CASSPTSGGYEQYF
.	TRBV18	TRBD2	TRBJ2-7	TGTGCCAGCTCACCATTGGGGAGGACTAGCGGGAAGGCTTGGGAGCAGTACTTC	CASSPLGRTSGKAWEQYF
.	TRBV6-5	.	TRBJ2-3	TGTGCCAGCAGGACTAATCCTAGCACAGATACGCAGTATTTT	CASRTNPSTDTQYF
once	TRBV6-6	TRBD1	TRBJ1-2	TGTGCCAGCAGTTACCCCCCGGGACAGGGGAATGGCTACACCTTC	CASSYPPGQGNGYTF
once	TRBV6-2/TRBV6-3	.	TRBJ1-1	TGTGCCAGCAGCCCTGTTTCCGGCCCGTATACTGAAGCTTTCTTT	CASSPVSGPYTEAFF
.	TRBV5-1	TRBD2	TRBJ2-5	TGCGCCAGCAGCTTAAATCCGGCGGGGGGGCAAGAGACCCAGTACTTC	CASSLNPAGGQETQYF
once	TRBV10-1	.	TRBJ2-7	TGCGCCAGCTGTGGTTGGCAGTACTTC	CASCGWQYF
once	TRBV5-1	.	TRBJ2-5	TGCGCCAGCAGCTTGGTCAGGGGTCAAGAGACCCAGTACTTC	CASSLVRGQETQYF
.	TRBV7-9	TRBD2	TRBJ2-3	TGTGCCAGCAGCTCGACTAGCGGGAGGGCCATAGATACGCAGTATTTT	CASSSTSGRAIDTQYF